This T cell receptor beta chain was observed in a study of cytomegalovirus exposure and HLA in healthy donors. Regarding the study as a whole: As a later analysis showed, a missense DCLRE1C variant was linked to trimming of TCR beta V- and J-genes. Common viral pathogens seemed to be connected with several of the most significant clusters, according to a later analysis. Most sequenced TCRs were rare (though some public TCRs occurred in many donors). Researchers catalogued roughly 150 TCR beta chains as cytomegalovirus-associated.

V was pared by 4 bases and J by 1 base, with 3 bases of the junction left unmatched. The CDR3 is 15 residues long. Germline V gives CDR1 MDHEN, CDR2 SYDVKM. The PCR employed 60 Vbeta primers together with 13 Jbeta primers. Sequencing was performed with immunoSEQ multiplex PCR; in TCRdb, only in-frame clones are kept and a portion is missing. The sample has 140,000 to 150,000 clones, 80% to 85% seen once. Note on this clone: The antigen remains unidentified.

This rearrangement joins TRBV28 to TRBJ2-2; TRBD1 matches 7 bases. The clonotype comes from a male donor in good health and CMV-seronegative. What was sequenced was PBMCs. CDR3 nucleotides: TGTGCCAGCAGTTCGGACAGGCAGAACACCGGGGAGCTGTTTTTT. The encoded protein is CASSSDRQNTGELFF.